These 32 T cell receptor beta chains were all obtained from the same sample, sequenced in a study of cytomegalovirus exposure and HLA in healthy donors. The PCR made use of 60 Vbeta and 13 Jbeta primers. Sequencing was performed with immunoSEQ multiplex PCR; in TCRdb, only in-frame clones are kept and a portion is missing. This table has more than 110,000 clones, more than 75% appearing once. The source material was PBMCs. The receptors come from a man in his late teens or twenties in good health and CMV-seronegative.

The rearrangement uses TRBV18 and TRBJ1-2; TRBD1 matches at 7 bases. V lost 2 bases and J lost 6; bases outside the gene matches: 6. Per the germline V gene, CDR1 is KGHSH and CDR2 is LQKENI. The CDR3 extends over 14 amino acids. The CDR3 spells CASSPSGGRNGYTF. The DNA of the CDR3 is TGTGCCAGCTCACCATCAGGGGGGAGGAATGGCTACACCTTC.

This sequence joins TRBV18 and TRBJ2-2, with 9 bases identical to TRBD2. The germline gives CDR1 KGHSH, CDR2 LQKENI. The CDR3 totals 16 residues. V lost 1 base to trimming and J lost 4 bases; unmatched junction nucleotides: 4. CDR3 amino acids: CASSPLTSGVTGELFF. DNA for the CDR3: TGTGCCAGCTCACCACTGACTAGCGGAGTCACCGGGGAGCTGTTTTTT. Together with reference TRBV18 and TRBJ2-2, the CDR3 gives the full variable domain: NAGVMQNPRHLVRRRGQEARLRCSPMKGHSHVYWYRQLPEEGLKFMVYLQKENIIDESGMPKERFSAEFPKEGPSILRIQQVVRGDSAAYFCASSPLTSGVTGELFFGEGSRLTVL.

The V call is TRBV6-5, the J call TRBJ2-7, with 9 positions matching TRBD1. V gave up 10 bases and J gave up 1 base; unmatched junction bases: 8. Germline lookup yields CDR1 MNHEY and CDR2 SVGAGI. The CDR3 extends over 14 amino acids. Written as DNA, the CDR3 is TGTGCCACTCAACAGGGGGCAGGTTCCTACGAGCAGTACTTC. Residues: CATQQGAGSYEQYF.

This clone has just one count. The CDR3 reads CSVAEAPAKNIQYF. In nucleotides, the CDR3 is TGCAGCGTTGCCGAGGCTCCCGCCAAAAACATTCAGTACTTC. This chain uses TRBV29-1 with TRBJ2-4; no clear D. CDR1 SQVTM and CDR2 ANQGSEA come from the germline V gene. V lost 4 bases to trimming and J lost 1 base, with 11 bases between them. This CDR3 has 14 residues.

Comments on this clone: Within the sample, other DNA sequences also encode this same CDR3. The V call is TRBV11-2, the J call TRBJ1-4; D possibly corresponds to TRBD1 (6 bases). The CDR3 has 15 residues. Trimming took off 5 bases at V and 2 bases at J, with 12 bases between the two ends. From germline, CDR1 is SGHAT and CDR2 FQNNGV. The CDR3 spells CASSPAGATNEKLFF. The CDR3 DNA reads as TGTGCCAGCAGCCCTGCGGGGGCTACTAATGAAAAACTGTTTTTT.

The J gene is TRBJ2-2, the V gene TRBV7-8, with 9 bases identical to TRBD1. Germline V CDR1 and CDR2: SGHVS, FQNEAQ. The CDR3 runs to 15 residues. The J segment lost 7 bases and the V segment lost 2 bases, leaving 5 bases of the junction unmatched. CDR3: CASSLLQGADGELFF. The CDR3 DNA reads as TGTGCCAGCAGCTTATTACAGGGGGCGGACGGGGAGCTGTTTTTT. Full variable domain (missing parts from reference TRBV7-8 and TRBJ2-2): GAGVSQSPRYKVAKRGQDVALRCDPISGHVSLFWYQQALGQGPEFLTYFQNEAQLDKSGLPSDRFFAERPEGSVSTLKIQRTQQEDSAVYLCASSLLQGADGELFFGEGSRLTVL.

The chain carries TRBV27 and TRBJ1-4; possibly TRBD1 for D (6 bases). The CDR3 totals 16 residues. The germline V gene has CDR1 MNHEY and CDR2 SMNVEV (reference sequence). Trimming removed 2 bases at V and 4 bases at J, with 14 bases between. The CDR3 DNA is TGTGCCAGCAGTTTACTTACAGGGAGAATTAATGAAAAACTGTTTTTT. Its translation is CASSLLTGRINEKLFF.

For this clone: At one of its ends the junction is not consistent with the germline gene, which may arise from a read error. The chain combines TRBV18 with TRBJ2-7; 10 bases are a match to TRBD1. The CDR3 has 14 amino acids. Germline CDR1 KGHSH, CDR2 LQKENI. The CDR3 DNA is TGTGCCAACTCACCGGGACAGGGGATCTACGAGCAGTACTTC. This encodes CANSPGQGIYEQYF.

This clone has more than one count but fewer than ten. The V gene is TRBV10-1, the J gene TRBJ1-6; no definite D call. The CDR3 has 16 residues. Trimming took 3 bases from V and 8 from J, leaving 17 bases between them. The V gene's germline CDR1 is WNHNN and CDR2 SYGVQD (reference sequence). The CDR3 sequence: CASSDRRGLSDSPLHF. The CDR3 DNA follows: TGCGCCAGCAGTGATAGGCGGGGTTTGTCTGATTCACCCCTCCACTTT.

The chain combines TRBV7-6 with TRBJ2-4, with 10 bases lining up with TRBD2. V shed 5 bases, J shed 9 bases, and the junction held 7 bases outside the gene matches. The CDR3 loop spans 14 amino acids. The germline gives CDR1 SGHVS, CDR2 FNYEAQ. The CDR3 sequence is CASSTRTSGGIQYF. In nucleotides, the CDR3 is TGTGCCAGCAGCACCCGGACTAGCGGCGGCATTCAGTACTTC.

V and J are TRBV7-6 and TRBJ2-2; TRBD1 aligns across 8 bases. The germline V gene has CDR1 SGHVS and CDR2 FNYEAQ. The CDR3 has 14 amino acids. The V gene end was trimmed by 4 bases and the J gene end by 4 bases; junction bases not matched to a gene: 2. CDR3 nucleotide sequence: TGTGCCAGCAGCTCCACAGGGGGCACCGGGGAGCTGTTTTTT. Translation gives CASSSTGGTGELFF.

The count of this clone is one. The chain combines TRBV7-9 with TRBJ1-3, with 9 bases identical to TRBD1. The CDR3 is 15 amino acids. CDR1 is SEHNR and CDR2 is FQNEAQ in the germline V gene (reference sequence). The V segment lost 5 bases and the J segment 2 bases; nucleotides outside the gene matches: 4. CDR3 loop: CASSTNRGPGNTIYF. The CDR3 coding sequence is TGTGCCAGCAGCACCAACAGGGGGCCTGGAAACACCATATATTTT. Full variable domain (remainder filled in from reference TRBV7-9 and TRBJ1-3): DTGVSQNPRHKITKRGQNVTFRCDPISEHNRLYWYRQTLGQGPEFLTYFQNEAQLEKSRLLSDRFSAERPKGSFSTLEIQRTEQGDSAMYLCASSTNRGPGNTIYFGEGSWLTVV.

The rearrangement links TRBV11-3 to TRBJ2-7; D gene ambiguous. The CDR3 extends over 14 amino acids. With 4 bases removed from V and 3 bases from J, the gap between germline ends came to 13 bases. Germline CDR1 reads SGHNT; CDR2 reads YENEEA. This CDR3 reads CASSSLNSLYEQYF. CDR3 in DNA: TGTGCCAGCAGCTCACTCAACAGTCTCTACGAGCAGTACTTC.

The J gene is TRBJ1-2, the V gene TRBV5-4; 8 positions match TRBD1. The CDR3 spans 14 residues. Germline-derived CDR1 and CDR2 are SGHNT and YYREEE (reference sequence). J was trimmed by 3 bases and V by 5 bases; bases with no gene match: 6. The CDR3 region has the DNA TGTGCCAGCAGTACCCCGGGACAGGACTATGGCTACACCTTC. This sequence encodes CASSTPGQDYGYTF. The full variable domain, in which reference TRBV5-4 and TRBJ1-2 provide the parts outside the CDR3, is ETGVTQSPTHLIKTRGQQVTLRCSSQSGHNTVSWYQQALGQGPQFIFQYYREEENGRGNFPPRFSGLQFPNYSSELNVNALELDDSALYLCASSTPGQDYGYTFGSGTRLTVV.

This clone showed up just once. The V and J genes are TRBV2 and TRBJ2-5; the match to TRBD1 covers 7 bases. The CDR3 length is 15 residues. J lost 4 bases, V lost 1 base, and 6 bases had no gene match. The germline gives CDR1 SNHLY, CDR2 FYNNEI. CDR3 sequence (DNA): TGTGCCAGCAGTGAAGGACAGGGAGTAGGAGAGACCCAGTACTTC. This gives the protein CASSEGQGVGETQYF. The full variable domain, with the rest looked up from reference TRBV2 and TRBJ2-5, is EPEVTQTPSHQVTQMGQEVILRCVPISNHLYFYWYRQILGQKVEFLVSFYNNEISEKSEIFDDQFSVERPDGSNFTLKIRSTKLEDSAMYFCASSEGQGVGETQYFGPGTRLLVL.

The V call is TRBV10-1, the J call TRBJ2-7; the D gene is possibly TRBD1 (5 bases). The CDR3 runs 13 residues. The germline gives CDR1 WNHNN, CDR2 SYGVQD (reference sequence). V lost 3 bases, J lost 3 bases, and 9 bases lay in between. The CDR3 region has the DNA TGCGCCAGCAGTGACAGGGCGGACTACGAGCAGTACTTC. This sequence encodes CASSDRADYEQYF.

The chain has TRBV2 and TRBJ2-2; TRBD1 agrees at 7 bases. The trim removed 7 bases at V and 2 bases at J, leaving 4 bases unmatched. CDR1 and CDR2 (germline): SNHLY, FYNNEI. The CDR3 spans 14 residues. CDR3 DNA: TGTGCCAGCAAGGGGACAGCAAACACCGGGGAGCTGTTTTTT. This translates into CASKGTANTGELFF.

V and J are TRBV19 and TRBJ1-1, with TRBD1 matching over 8 bases. With V trimmed by 6 bases and J by 5 bases, 11 bases remained unmatched. The germline CDR1 and CDR2 sequences are LNHDA and SQIVND (reference sequence). CDR3 size: 15 residues. The CDR3 region has the DNA TGTGCCAGTAGCCTCCTCAGGGGGCGCGGTACTGAAGCTTTCTTT. It encodes CASSLLRGRGTEAFF.

The CDR3 bases are TGTGCCAGCAGCTCGGGACTAGCACATACGCAGTATTTT. Protein sequence: CASSSGLAHTQYF. The rearrangement uses TRBV5-6 and TRBJ2-3; the match to TRBD2 covers 9 bases. Germline loops: CDR1 SGHDT, CDR2 YYEEEE. V was pared by 3 bases and J by 7 bases, with 3 bases of the junction left unmatched. The CDR3 totals 13 residues.

A single count supports this clone. This chain links TRBV11-3 with TRBJ2-7, with 7 bases that match TRBD1. The V gene's germline CDR1 is SGHNT and CDR2 YENEEA. Unmatched junction bases numbered 9, after V lost 5 bases and J lost 5 bases. CDR3 length equals 14 residues. This chain's CDR3 is CASSPRQGGHEQYF. CDR3 in DNA: TGTGCCAGCAGCCCCCGACAGGGTGGCCACGAGCAGTACTTC.

V usage is TRBV29-1 and J usage is TRBJ1-1; TRBD1 is a possible D gene (6 bases). Germline loops: CDR1 SQVTM, CDR2 ANQGSEA. Trimming left V 4 bases short and J 6 bases short, with 21 bases between. This CDR3 has 15 amino acids. As DNA, the CDR3 is TGCAGCGTTGTTAACCACAGGGAAGGACACGCTGAAGCTTTCTTT. The encoded protein is CSVVNHREGHAEAFF.

Comments on this clone: A read error is likely here: a far larger clone is one base away. The chain is built from TRBV7-3 and TRBJ2-1, with 9 bases identical to TRBD2. The CDR3 covers 16 residues. The germline V gene has CDR1 SGHTA and CDR2 FQGTGA. The trim removed 1 base at V and 8 bases at J, leaving 9 bases unmatched. Here the CDR3 reads CASSLIISGGIHEQFF. As DNA, the CDR3 is TGTGCCAGCAGCTTAATTATCAGCGGGGGGATCCATGAGCAGTTCTTC.

The genes are TRBV30 and TRBJ2-3, with 9 bases lining up with TRBD2. V shed 2 bases, J shed 0 bases, and the junction held 6 bases outside the gene matches. The germline V gene encodes CDR1 GTSNPN and CDR2 SVGIG (reference sequence). The CDR3 has 16 residues. The CDR3 region has the DNA TGTGCCTGGAGTCAGCGGGAGGCAACTAGCACAGATACGCAGTATTTT. It is translated as CAWSQREATSTDTQYF.

The chain links TRBV19 to TRBJ1-5, with no clear D. Deletions cut 5 bases from V and 4 bases from J, with 12 bases between. Germline V gene lookup returns CDR1 LNHDA and CDR2 SQIVND (reference sequence). CDR3 size: 14 residues. The CDR3 nucleotides read TGTGCCAGTAGTCTCACATCGGGGAATCAGCCCCAGCATTTT. Translated: CASSLTSGNQPQHF.

This clone came up once. The rearrangement joins TRBV29-1 to TRBJ2-5; 10 positions match TRBD1. The J call may be incorrect, as the DNA end agrees better with TRBJ2-7. The germline V gene encodes CDR1 SQVTM and CDR2 ANQGSEA. The CDR3 sequence is 13 residues long. Written as DNA, the CDR3 is TGCAGCGTGCCCGACAGGGGGCGAAACGAGCAGTACTTC. Amino acid sequence: CSVPDRGRNEQYF.

The CDR3 reads CASSPAGDDTDTQYF. The CDR3 bases are TGTGCCAGCTCACCAGCGGGGGACGACACAGATACGCAGTATTTT. The chain carries TRBV18 and TRBJ2-3, with TRBD2 matching 7 bases. CDR1 is KGHSH, CDR2 LQKENI, per germline. The ends lost 2 bases at V and 2 bases at J; junction bases unmatched: 4. CDR3 size: 15 residues.

The V and J genes are TRBV7-3 and TRBJ2-5, with TRBD1 identical over 7 bases. CDR1 SGHTA and CDR2 FQGTGA come from the germline V gene. V shed 1 base, J shed 2 bases, and the junction held 4 bases outside the gene matches. The CDR3 has 15 residues. CDR3 loop: CASSLMGQKQETQYF. The CDR3 DNA sequence: TGTGCCAGCAGCTTAATGGGACAGAAGCAAGAGACCCAGTACTTC.

V and J are TRBV7-9 and TRBJ1-2, with a possible D match to TRBD1 (5 bases). The CDR3 has 13 amino acids. Germline values: CDR1 SEHNR, CDR2 FQNEAQ (reference sequence). Trimming stripped 3 bases from V and 4 bases from J, with 9 bases between. The CDR3, as DNA: TGTGCCAGCAGCTTGGGGGGTGGCTATGGCTACACCTTC. This codes for CASSLGGGYGYTF.

The chain has TRBV9 and TRBJ2-1, with 10 bases aligning to TRBD2. From germline, CDR1 is SGDLS and CDR2 YYNGEE. Germline trimming cut 4 bases from V and 3 bases from J; bases unmatched to any gene: 7. The CDR3 loop spans 16 amino acids. The CDR3 loop reads CASSLSGGARYNEQFF. The CDR3 nucleotides read TGTGCCAGCAGCTTGAGCGGGGGGGCCCGCTACAATGAGCAGTTCTTC.

V is TRBV14 and J is TRBJ1-2; D gene uncertain. Germline V gives CDR1 SGHDN, CDR2 FVKESK. The V and J ends lost 0 bases and 1 base respectively, with 6 bases between them. CDR3 size: 14 residues. Here the CDR3 reads CASSQDEINYGYTF. The CDR3 DNA reads as TGTGCCAGCAGCCAAGATGAGATTAACTATGGCTACACCTTC.

V and J are TRBV19 and TRBJ2-5, with TRBD1 as a possible D gene (5 bases). The CDR3 length is 14 residues. V was pared by 5 bases and J by 0 bases, with 10 bases between. In germline, CDR1 is LNHDA, CDR2 SQIVND (reference sequence). The CDR3 nucleotides read TGTGCCAGTAGTCCCCGACAGTACCAAGAGACCCAGTACTTC. Its translation: CASSPRQYQETQYF.

CDR3 bases: TGTGCCAGCATCCTGGACCGCGGACAGAATCAGCCCCAGCATTTT. This codes for CASILDRGQNQPQHF. This rearrangement joins TRBV2 to TRBJ1-5, with a tentative D call TRBD1 (6 bases). V was clipped by 7 bases and J by 4 bases, with 17 bases between them. The germline CDR1 and CDR2 sequences are SNHLY and FYNNEI. CDR3 length equals 15 residues. The full variable domain, its missing parts supplied by reference TRBV2 and TRBJ1-5, is EPEVTQTPSHQVTQMGQEVILRCVPISNHLYFYWYRQILGQKVEFLVSFYNNEISEKSEIFDDQFSVERPDGSNFTLKIRSTKLEDSAMYFCASILDRGQNQPQHFGDGTRLSIL.